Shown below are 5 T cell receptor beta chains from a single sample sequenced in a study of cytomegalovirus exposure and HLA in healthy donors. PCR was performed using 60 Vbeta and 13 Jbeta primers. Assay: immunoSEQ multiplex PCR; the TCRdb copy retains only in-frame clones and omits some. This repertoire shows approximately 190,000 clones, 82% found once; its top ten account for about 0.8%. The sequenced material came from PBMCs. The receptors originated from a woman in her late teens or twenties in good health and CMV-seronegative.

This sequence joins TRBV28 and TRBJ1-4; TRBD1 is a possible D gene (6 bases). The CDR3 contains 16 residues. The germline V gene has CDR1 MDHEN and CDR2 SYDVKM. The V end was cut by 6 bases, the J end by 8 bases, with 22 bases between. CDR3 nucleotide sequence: TGTGCCAGCAGCTCGGACAGCACCCCGACGGAGGAAAAACTGTTTTTT. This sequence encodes CASSSDSTPTEEKLFF.

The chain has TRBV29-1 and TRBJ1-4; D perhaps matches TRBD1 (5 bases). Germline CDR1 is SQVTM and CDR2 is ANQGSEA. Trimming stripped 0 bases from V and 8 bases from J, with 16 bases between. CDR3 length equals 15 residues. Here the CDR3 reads CSVEDQDMAGEKLFF. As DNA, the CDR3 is TGCAGCGTTGAAGATCAGGACATGGCGGGAGAAAAACTGTTTTTT. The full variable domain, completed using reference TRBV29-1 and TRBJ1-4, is SAVISQKPSRDICQRGTSLTIQCQVDSQVTMMFWYRQQPGQSLTLIATANQGSEATYESGFVIDKFPISRPNLTFSTLTVSNMSPEDSSIYLCSVEDQDMAGEKLFFGSGTQLSVL.

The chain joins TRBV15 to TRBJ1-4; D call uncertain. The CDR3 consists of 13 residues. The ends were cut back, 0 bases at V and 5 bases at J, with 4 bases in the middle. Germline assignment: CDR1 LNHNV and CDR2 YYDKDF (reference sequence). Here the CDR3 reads CATSRESNEKLFF. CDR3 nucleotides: TGTGCCACCAGCAGAGAAAGCAATGAAAAACTGTTTTTT.

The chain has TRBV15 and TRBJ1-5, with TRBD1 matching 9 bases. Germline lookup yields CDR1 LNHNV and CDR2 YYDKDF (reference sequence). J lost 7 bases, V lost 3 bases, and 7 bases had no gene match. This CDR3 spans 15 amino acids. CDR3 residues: CATSSMGTGTQPQHF. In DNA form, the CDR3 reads TGTGCCACCAGCAGCATGGGGACAGGGACACAGCCCCAGCATTTT.

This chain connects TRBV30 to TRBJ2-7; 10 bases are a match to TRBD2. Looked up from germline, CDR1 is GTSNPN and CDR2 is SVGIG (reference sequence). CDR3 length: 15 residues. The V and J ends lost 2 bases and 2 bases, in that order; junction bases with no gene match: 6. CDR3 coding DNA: TGTGCCTGGAGTCCCCTAGCGGGAGTTACCTACGAGCAGTACTTC. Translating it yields CAWSPLAGVTYEQYF. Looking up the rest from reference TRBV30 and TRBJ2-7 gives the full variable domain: SQTIHQWPATLVQPVGSPLSLECTVEGTSNPNLYWYRQAAGRGLQLLFYSVGIGQISSEVPQNLSASRPQDRQFILSSKKLLLSDSGFYLCAWSPLAGVTYEQYFGPGTRLTVT.